This T cell receptor beta chain was captured by sequencing in a study of blood T cell repertoires in COVID-19. Overall study: PBMCs, B-cell-depleted T cells, or T cells provided the cDNA or gDNA that made up the material.

Germline assignment: CDR1 MDHEN and CDR2 SYDVKM. The CDR3 consists of 16 residues. V was clipped by 6 bases and J by 5 bases; unmatched bases: 16. Authors' processing steps: Reference gene primer amplification gave nucleated cell count estimates. TCRdb's copy holds only in-frame clones and misses some; the assay was immunoSEQ multiplex PCR. The V and J calls and clone size were taken over from that table, and D and trimming were inferred from the DNA. The table includes some 300,000 clones, around 90% detected once. Sequenced material: PBMCs or T cells enriched from blood (not recorded which). The receptor comes from a young woman with acute COVID-19. The gene calls are TRBV28 and TRBJ2-7, with 7 nucleotides matching TRBD1. DNA for the CDR3: TGTGCCAGCAGGCCGCCAAACAGGGGTCTTGGGGACGAGCAGTACTTC. It is translated as CASRPPNRGLGDEQYF.